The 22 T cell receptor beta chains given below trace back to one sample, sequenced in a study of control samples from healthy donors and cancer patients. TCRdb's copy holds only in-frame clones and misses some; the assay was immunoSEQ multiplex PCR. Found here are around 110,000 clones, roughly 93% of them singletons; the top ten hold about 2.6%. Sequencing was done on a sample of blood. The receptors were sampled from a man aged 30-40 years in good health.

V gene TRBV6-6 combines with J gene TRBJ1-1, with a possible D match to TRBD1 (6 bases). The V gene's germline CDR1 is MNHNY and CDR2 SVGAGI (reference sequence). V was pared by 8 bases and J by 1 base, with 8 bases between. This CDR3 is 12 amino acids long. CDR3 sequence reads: CASQGQNTEAFF. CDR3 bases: TGTGCCAGCCAGGGACAGAACACTGAAGCTTTCTTT.

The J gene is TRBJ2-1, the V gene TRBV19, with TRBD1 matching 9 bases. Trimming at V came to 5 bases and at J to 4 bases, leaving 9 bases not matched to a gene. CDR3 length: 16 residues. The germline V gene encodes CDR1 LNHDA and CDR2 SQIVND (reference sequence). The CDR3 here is CASSDGGQGYYNEQFF. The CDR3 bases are TGTGCCAGTAGTGACGGGGGACAGGGATATTACAATGAGCAGTTCTTC.

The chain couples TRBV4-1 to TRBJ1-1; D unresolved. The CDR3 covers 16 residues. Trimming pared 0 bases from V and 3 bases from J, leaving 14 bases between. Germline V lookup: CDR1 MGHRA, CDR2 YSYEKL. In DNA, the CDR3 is TGCGCCAGCAGCCAAGATGGGGAGGGCTTGGACACTGAAGCTTTCTTT. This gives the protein CASSQDGEGLDTEAFF.

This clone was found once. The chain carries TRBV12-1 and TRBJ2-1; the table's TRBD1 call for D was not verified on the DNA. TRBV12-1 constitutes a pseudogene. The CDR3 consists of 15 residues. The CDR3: CASSFDRNSYNEQFF. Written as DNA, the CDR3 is TGTGCCAGCAGCTTTGACAGAAACTCCTACAATGAGCAGTTCTTC.

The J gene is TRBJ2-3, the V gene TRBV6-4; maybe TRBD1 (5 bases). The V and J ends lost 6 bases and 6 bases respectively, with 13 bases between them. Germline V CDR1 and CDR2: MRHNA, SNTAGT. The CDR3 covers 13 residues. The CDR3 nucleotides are TGTGCCAGCAGCCGCGACAGACCCGATACGCAGTATTTT. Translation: CASSRDRPDTQYF.

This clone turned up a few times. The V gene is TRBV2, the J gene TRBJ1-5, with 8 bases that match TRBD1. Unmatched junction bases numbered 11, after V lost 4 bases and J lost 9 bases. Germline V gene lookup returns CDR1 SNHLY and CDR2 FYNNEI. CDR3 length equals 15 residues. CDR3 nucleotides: TGTGCCAGCAGTGTTGGACAGGGATTAGTATGGCCCCAGCATTTT. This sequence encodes CASSVGQGLVWPQHF.

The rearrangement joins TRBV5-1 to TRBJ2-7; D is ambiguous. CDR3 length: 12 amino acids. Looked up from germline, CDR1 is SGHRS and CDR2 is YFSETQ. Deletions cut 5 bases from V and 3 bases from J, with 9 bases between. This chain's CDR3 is CASSALDYEQYF. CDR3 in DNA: TGCGCCAGCAGTGCTCTGGACTACGAGCAGTACTTC.

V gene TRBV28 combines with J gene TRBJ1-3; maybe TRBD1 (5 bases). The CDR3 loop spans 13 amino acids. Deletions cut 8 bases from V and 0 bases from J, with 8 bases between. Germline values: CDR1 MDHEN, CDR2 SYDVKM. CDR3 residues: CASSGTSGNTIYF. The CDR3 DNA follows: TGTGCCAGCTCCGGGACCTCTGGAAACACCATATATTTT.

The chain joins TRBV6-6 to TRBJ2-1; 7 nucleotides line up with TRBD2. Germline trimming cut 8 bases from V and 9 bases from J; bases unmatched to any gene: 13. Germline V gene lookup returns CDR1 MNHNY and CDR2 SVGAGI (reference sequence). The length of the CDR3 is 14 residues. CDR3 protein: CASLSGTNYGEQFF. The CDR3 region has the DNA TGTGCCAGCTTGTCCGGGACTAATTACGGTGAGCAGTTCTTC.

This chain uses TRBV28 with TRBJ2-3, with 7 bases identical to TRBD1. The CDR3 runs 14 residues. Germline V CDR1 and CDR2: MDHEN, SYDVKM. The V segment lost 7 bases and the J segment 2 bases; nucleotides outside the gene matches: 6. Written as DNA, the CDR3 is TGTGCCAGCAATCGAGGGGGCGCCACAGATACGCAGTATTTT. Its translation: CASNRGGATDTQYF.

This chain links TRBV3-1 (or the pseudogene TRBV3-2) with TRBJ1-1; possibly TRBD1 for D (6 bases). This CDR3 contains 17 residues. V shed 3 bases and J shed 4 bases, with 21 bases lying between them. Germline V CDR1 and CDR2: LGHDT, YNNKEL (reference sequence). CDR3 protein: CASSHRRQGNSGTEAFF. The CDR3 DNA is TGTGCCAGCAGCCACCGGCGGCAGGGGAACTCGGGCACTGAAGCTTTCTTT.

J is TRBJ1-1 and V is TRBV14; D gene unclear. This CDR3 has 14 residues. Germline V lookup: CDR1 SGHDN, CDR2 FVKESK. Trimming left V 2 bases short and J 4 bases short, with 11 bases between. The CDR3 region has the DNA TGTGCCAGCAGCCAAAGACGGATGAGCACTGAAGCTTTCTTT. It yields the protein CASSQRRMSTEAFF.

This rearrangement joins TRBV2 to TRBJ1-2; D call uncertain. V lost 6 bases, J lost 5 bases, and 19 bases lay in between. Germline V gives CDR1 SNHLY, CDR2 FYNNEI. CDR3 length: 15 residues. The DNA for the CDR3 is TGTGCCAGCAGCGGCTTAGCTACCGGAGGGTATGGCTACACCTTC. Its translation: CASSGLATGGYGYTF.

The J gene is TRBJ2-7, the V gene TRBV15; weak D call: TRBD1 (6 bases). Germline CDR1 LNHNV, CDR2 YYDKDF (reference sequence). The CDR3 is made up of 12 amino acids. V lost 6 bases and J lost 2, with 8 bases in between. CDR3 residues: CATSRDTYEQYF. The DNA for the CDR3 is TGTGCCACCAGTCGGGACACCTACGAGCAGTACTTC.

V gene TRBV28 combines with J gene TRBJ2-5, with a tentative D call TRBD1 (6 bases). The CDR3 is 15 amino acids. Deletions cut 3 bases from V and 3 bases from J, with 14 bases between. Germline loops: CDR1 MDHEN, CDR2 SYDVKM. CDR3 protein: CASSLDPGHKETQYF. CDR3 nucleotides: TGTGCCAGCAGTTTGGATCCGGGACACAAAGAGACCCAGTACTTC.

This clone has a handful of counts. CDR3 bases: TGTGCCAGCAGCTTGGTACCCGGGAGATACACTGAAGCTTTCTTT. Protein: CASSLVPGRYTEAFF. The chain joins TRBV5-5 to TRBJ1-1, with unresolved D. This CDR3 region has 15 residues. Germline CDR1 is SGHKS and CDR2 is YYEKEE (reference sequence). The ends were cut back, 0 bases at V and 3 bases at J, with 12 bases in the middle.

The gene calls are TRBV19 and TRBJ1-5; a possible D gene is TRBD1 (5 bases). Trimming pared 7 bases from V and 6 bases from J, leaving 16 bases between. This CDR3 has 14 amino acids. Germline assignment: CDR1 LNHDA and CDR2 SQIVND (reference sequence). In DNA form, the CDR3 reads TGTGCCAGTATTAGTCGCGGGGCGGTTCAGCCCCAGCATTTT. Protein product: CASISRGAVQPQHF.

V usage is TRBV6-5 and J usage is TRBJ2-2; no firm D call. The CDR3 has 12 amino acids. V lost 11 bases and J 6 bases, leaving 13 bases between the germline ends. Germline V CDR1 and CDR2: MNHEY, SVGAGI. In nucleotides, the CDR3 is TGTGCCTTACTTTTGGCTGCCGGGGAGCTGTTTTTT. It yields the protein CALLLAAGELFF.

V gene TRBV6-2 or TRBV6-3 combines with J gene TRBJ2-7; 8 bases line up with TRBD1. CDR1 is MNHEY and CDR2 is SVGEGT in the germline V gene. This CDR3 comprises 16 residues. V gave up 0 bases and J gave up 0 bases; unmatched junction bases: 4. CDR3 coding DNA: TGTGCCAGCAGTTACTCGGACAGGGTGAGCTCCTACGAGCAGTACTTC. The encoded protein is CASSYSDRVSSYEQYF.

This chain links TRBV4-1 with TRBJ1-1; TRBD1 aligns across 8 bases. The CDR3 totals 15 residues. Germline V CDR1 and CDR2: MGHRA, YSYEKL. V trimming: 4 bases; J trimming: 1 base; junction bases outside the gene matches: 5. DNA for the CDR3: TGCGCCAGCAGCCGCACGGGACAGGAGAACACTGAAGCTTTCTTT. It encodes CASSRTGQENTEAFF.

The CDR3 loop is CASRKLRDVEETQYF. In DNA form, the CDR3 reads TGTGCCAGCAGGAAGCTCCGGGACGTAGAAGAGACCCAGTACTTC. The V call is TRBV6-5, the J call TRBJ2-5; possibly TRBD1 or TRBD2 for D (5 bases each). Trimming took off 6 bases at V and 3 bases at J, with 17 bases between the two ends. This CDR3 region has 15 residues. The germline V gene encodes CDR1 MNHEY and CDR2 SVGAGI.

In DNA form, the CDR3 reads TGTGCCAGCAGTGACCCAGGGGGCAGGGGTACGCAGTATTTT. Protein: CASSDPGGRGTQYF. This rearrangement joins TRBV2 to TRBJ2-3, with 8 bases lining up with TRBD1. This CDR3 is 14 amino acids long. The ends lost 3 bases at V and 8 bases at J; junction bases unmatched: 7. Looked up from germline, CDR1 is SNHLY and CDR2 is FYNNEI. Drawing the rest from reference TRBV2 and TRBJ2-3, the complete variable domain is EPEVTQTPSHQVTQMGQEVILRCVPISNHLYFYWYRQILGQKVEFLVSFYNNEISEKSEIFDDQFSVERPDGSNFTLKIRSTKLEDSAMYFCASSDPGGRGTQYFGPGTRLTVL.